The 10 T cell receptor beta chains reported below all come from one sample, sequenced in a study of cytotoxic CD8 clonotypes in ibrutinib-treated CLL. Measured with immunoSEQ multiplex PCR; TCRdb has only the in-frame clones, and not every one. The sample includes around 200,000 clones, 65% to 80% of them seen just once. This specimen was PBMCs, taken after 12 months of ibrutinib treatment. Source of these receptors: a human donor with chronic lymphocytic leukemia.

The gene calls are TRBV30 and TRBJ1-3, with D maybe TRBD1 (5 bases). The CDR3 consists of 15 residues. Trimming took off 4 bases at V and 0 bases at J, with 13 bases between the two ends. CDR1 GTSNPN and CDR2 SVGIG come from the germline V gene (reference sequence). CDR3 sequence: CAWTLSGGSGNTIYF. The DNA for the CDR3 is TGTGCCTGGACCCTGTCGGGGGGCTCTGGAAACACCATATATTTT.

The genes are TRBV6-5 and TRBJ2-3, with 9 bases identical to TRBD2. The ends lost 5 bases at V and 2 bases at J; junction bases unmatched: 5. The CDR3 length is 15 residues. CDR1 and CDR2 (germline): MNHEY, SVGAGI. Here the CDR3 DNA reads TGTGCCAGCAGTAACAGCGGGGGGCCCACAGATACGCAGTATTTT. As protein: CASSNSGGPTDTQYF.

The chain couples TRBV7-2 to TRBJ2-7, with a weak D call TRBD2 (5 bases). The CDR3 totals 14 residues. Germline V lookup: CDR1 SGHTA, CDR2 FQGNSA. Trimming took 1 base from V and 3 from J, leaving 10 bases between them. The CDR3 bases are TGTGCCAGCAGCTTAGGGCGGGCATTCTACGAGCAGTACTTC. Translated: CASSLGRAFYEQYF.

Here the CDR3 reads CASSVQVFGETQYF. In nucleotides, the CDR3 is TGTGCCAGCAGCGTACAGGTGTTCGGGGAGACCCAGTACTTC. This chain joins TRBV9 and TRBJ2-5; no reliable D call. Trimming cost V 1 base and J 5 bases, with 12 bases left between them. CDR1 and CDR2 from the germline V gene are SGDLS and YYNGEE. The CDR3 totals 14 residues. Full variable domain (outside the CDR3, taken from reference TRBV9 and TRBJ2-5): DSGVTQTPKHLITATGQRVTLRCSPRSGDLSVYWYQQSLDQGLQFLIQYYNGEERAKGNILERFSAQQFPDLHSELNLSSLELGDSALYFCASSVQVFGETQYFGPGTRLLVL.

V and J are TRBV7-9 and TRBJ1-5; tentatively, D is TRBD1 (6 bases). The CDR3 consists of 14 residues. V lost 2 bases to trimming and J lost 10 bases, with 15 bases between them. Germline CDR1 and CDR2: SEHNR and FQNEAQ (reference sequence). The CDR3 DNA is TGTGCCAGCAGCTTAATGGGGGGCGCGGGCCCCCAGCATTTT. The encoded protein is CASSLMGGAGPQHF.

The table lists this clone with a count of one. The chain links TRBV6-5 to TRBJ1-5, with D unclear. Trimming pared 8 bases from V and 11 bases from J, leaving 22 bases between. The length of the CDR3 is 14 residues. Germline lookup yields CDR1 MNHEY and CDR2 SVGAGI. DNA of the CDR3: TGTGCCAGCGGCCAGTCGCTTCTTGGCCAGTCCCAGCATTTT. Residues: CASGQSLLGQSQHF.

The chain recombines TRBV19 with TRBJ1-2; a possible D gene is TRBD1 (6 bases). The CDR3 is 16 residues long. V dropped 5 bases and J dropped 2 bases, with 18 bases sitting between them. Looked up from germline, CDR1 is LNHDA and CDR2 is SQIVND (reference sequence). The CDR3 is CASSRIGGSSNYGYTF. Written as DNA, the CDR3 is TGTGCCAGTAGTCGGATCGGGGGCTCCTCAAACTATGGCTACACCTTC.

This clone was seen just once. The CDR3 loop is CASSDRVGGYTF. The CDR3 nucleotides read TGTGCCAGCAGTGACAGGGTAGGCGGCTACACCTTC. The chain uses TRBV6-4 and TRBJ1-2, with no clear D. The V end was cut by 2 bases, the J end by 8 bases, with 9 bases between. Germline CDR1 and CDR2: MRHNA and SNTAGT. This CDR3 spans 12 amino acids.

CDR3 residues: CASSPTRLTVYGYTF. CDR3 DNA sequence: TGTGCCAGCAGCCCTACAAGGCTTACTGTCTATGGCTACACCTTC. This sequence joins TRBV7-8 and TRBJ1-2; D not certain. V shed 5 bases and J shed 4 bases, with 17 bases lying between them. CDR3 size: 15 residues. Germline CDR1 reads SGHVS; CDR2 reads FQNEAQ.

This clone was picked up one time. The chain recombines TRBV28 with TRBJ2-7; 8 nucleotides line up with TRBD2. The CDR3 consists of 17 residues. J lost 0 bases, V lost 4 bases, and 11 bases had no gene match. Germline V gives CDR1 MDHEN, CDR2 SYDVKM. CDR3 region: CASSSQIAGFSSYEQYF. In DNA form, the CDR3 reads TGTGCCAGCAGTTCTCAAATAGCGGGGTTCAGCTCCTACGAGCAGTACTTC. Using reference TRBV28 and TRBJ2-7 for the parts outside the CDR3, the full variable domain is DVKVTQSSRYLVKRTGEKVFLECVQDMDHENMFWYRQDPGLGLRLIYFSYDVKMKEKGDIPEGYSVSREKKERFSLILESASTNQTSMYLCASSSQIAGFSSYEQYFGPGTRLTVT.